One and the same sample provided the 22 T cell receptor beta chains below, sequenced in a study of blood T cell repertoires in COVID-19. This table comes from immunoSEQ multiplex PCR, and its TCRdb copy is limited to in-frame clones, with some not included. The sample carries over 85,000 clones, over 60% recorded once. Material: peripheral blood. Every receptor here comes from an elderly woman with acute or convalescent COVID-19.

This clone came up a few times. The genes are TRBV6-6 and TRBJ2-7; 9 positions match TRBD1. This CDR3 is 15 amino acids long. CDR1 and CDR2 (germline): MNHNY, SVGAGI (reference sequence). Losses at the gene ends were 6 bases for V and 6 bases for J; bases not matched to a gene: 12. The CDR3 DNA follows: TGTGCCAGCAGGGGGGCCGGGACAGGGTCTAGCGAGCAGTACTTC. It encodes CASRGAGTGSSEQYF.

The chain recombines TRBV7-9 with TRBJ1-2; D not resolved. The V gene's germline CDR1 is SEHNR and CDR2 FQNEAQ (reference sequence). Trimming stripped 5 bases from V and 7 bases from J, with 11 bases between. This CDR3 has 12 residues. CDR3 nucleotide sequence: TGTGCCAGCAGCCACGAGCGGGGTGGCTACACCTTC. Translating gives CASSHERGGYTF.

This chain connects TRBV9 to TRBJ1-3; D is unclear. The germline V and J ends were trimmed by 0 bases and 4 bases, with 8 bases remaining between them. The CDR3 is made up of 14 amino acids. From germline, CDR1 is SGDLS and CDR2 YYNGEE. CDR3 in DNA: TGTGCCAGCAGCGTAGAAGCGTCGGGAAACACCATATATTTT. Translated: CASSVEASGNTIYF.

The genes are TRBV30 and TRBJ1-2; D possibly corresponds to TRBD1 (5 bases). Germline V gene lookup returns CDR1 GTSNPN and CDR2 SVGIG (reference sequence). The CDR3 is 12 residues long. V was shortened by 3 bases and J by 8 bases, with 13 bases between the two germline ends. The CDR3 spells CAWRRGSGGYTF. DNA of the CDR3: TGTGCCTGGAGACGGGGGTCGGGCGGCTACACCTTC.

The gene calls are TRBV11-1 and TRBJ1-2; possible D gene TRBD1, 5 bases. The V gene lost 5 bases and the J gene lost 6 bases, with 10 bases spanning the gap. Germline lookup yields CDR1 SGHAT and CDR2 FQDESV (reference sequence). CDR3 length equals 12 residues. CDR3 bases: TGTGCCAGCAGCGTACGGGGGGATGGCTACACCTTC. It translates to CASSVRGDGYTF.

The chain links TRBV28 to TRBJ2-7; TRBD1 agrees at 9 bases. Germline V CDR1 and CDR2: MDHEN, SYDVKM. The CDR3 contains 14 residues. The junction had 3 bases not matched to a gene; V was cut back by 3 bases and J by 3 bases. This CDR3 reads CASSFGTGNYEQYF. The CDR3, as DNA: TGTGCCAGCAGTTTCGGGACAGGGAACTACGAGCAGTACTTC.

In this sample, this clone turned up once. The chain employs TRBV5-8 and TRBJ1-4; 8 nucleotides match TRBD1. CDR1 is SGHTS and CDR2 is YDEGEE in the germline V gene. The length of the CDR3 is 14 residues. V lost 4 bases to trimming and J lost 6 bases; unmatched junction nucleotides: 5. CDR3 nucleotide sequence: TGTGCCAGCAGCGAACAGGGGGAGGATGAAAAACTGTTTTTT. Its protein is CASSEQGEDEKLFF.

This clone came up once. The V call is TRBV18, the J call TRBJ2-5; possible D gene TRBD1, 5 bases. Per germline, CDR1 KGHSH and CDR2 LQKENI. Trimming cost V 6 bases and J 2 bases, with 10 bases left between them. The CDR3 consists of 13 residues. The CDR3 loop is CASSRGQQETQYF. The CDR3 region has the DNA TGTGCCAGCTCCCGTGGACAACAAGAGACCCAGTACTTC.

The chain carries TRBV5-1 and TRBJ2-5, with TRBD2 identical over 9 bases. From germline, CDR1 is SGHRS and CDR2 YFSETQ. CDR3 length: 16 residues. V shed 0 bases and J 0 bases; nucleotides not matched to a gene: 3. The CDR3, as DNA: TGCGCCAGCAGCTTGGATGCTAGCGGGGACCAAGAGACCCAGTACTTC. It specifies CASSLDASGDQETQYF. Supplemented by reference TRBV5-1 and TRBJ2-5, the full variable domain reads KAGVTQTPRYLIKTRGQQVTLSCSPISGHRSVSWYQQTPGQGLQFLFEYFSETQRNKGNFPGRFSGRQFSNSRSEMNVSTLELGDSALYLCASSLDASGDQETQYFGPGTRLLVL.

This chain connects TRBV9 to TRBJ1-5; D might be TRBD1 (5 bases). CDR1 and CDR2 from the germline V gene are SGDLS and YYNGEE. V dropped 2 bases and J dropped 4 bases, with 13 bases sitting between them. CDR3 length equals 15 residues. This CDR3 is CASSVSTGVNQPQHF. The CDR3 coding sequence is TGTGCCAGCAGCGTCTCCACAGGAGTGAATCAGCCCCAGCATTTT.

This chain connects TRBV7-3 to TRBJ1-1, with D perhaps matching TRBD1 (5 bases). The V and J ends lost 1 base and 10 bases respectively, with 19 bases between them. The CDR3 is 15 residues long. Germline loops: CDR1 SGHTA, CDR2 FQGTGA. CDR3 sequence: CASSLRPGAQGVAFF. The CDR3 DNA sequence: TGTGCCAGCAGCTTAAGACCAGGCGCCCAAGGGGTAGCTTTCTTT. Combining the CDR3 with reference TRBV7-3 and TRBJ1-1 gives the whole variable domain GAGVSQTPSNKVTEKGKYVELRCDPISGHTALYWYRQSLGQGPEFLIYFQGTGAADDSGLPNDRFFAVRPEGSVSTLKIQRTERGDSAVYLCASSLRPGAQGVAFFGQGTRLTVV.

The V gene is TRBV9, the J gene TRBJ1-6, with TRBD1 matching over 7 bases. The CDR3 consists of 16 residues. CDR1 is SGDLS, CDR2 YYNGEE, per germline. V shed 5 bases, J shed 5 bases, and the junction held 10 bases outside the gene matches. This chain's CDR3 is CASSVLDRDDNSPLHF. In nucleotides, the CDR3 is TGTGCCAGCAGTGTGTTAGACAGGGACGATAATTCACCCCTCCACTTT.

The V call is TRBV6-5, the J call TRBJ1-2; D possibly corresponds to TRBD1 (6 bases). V was shortened by 8 bases and J by 6 bases, with 16 bases between the two germline ends. Germline loops: CDR1 MNHEY, CDR2 SVGAGI. The CDR3 covers 13 residues. The CDR3, as DNA: TGTGCCAGCCGAAAACAGGGAAGTAATGGCTACACCTTC. This translates into CASRKQGSNGYTF.

The chain combines TRBV3-1 (or the pseudogene TRBV3-2) with TRBJ1-2; D unclear. V lost 5 bases to trimming and J lost 2 bases, with 15 bases between them. The germline CDR1 and CDR2 sequences are LGHDT and YNNKEL (reference sequence). The CDR3 loop spans 15 amino acids. CDR3 sequence: CASSAARTANYGYTF. Written as DNA, the CDR3 is TGTGCCAGCAGCGCAGCGAGAACCGCGAACTATGGCTACACCTTC.

V and J are TRBV9 and TRBJ2-7; D remains unclear. In germline, CDR1 is SGDLS, CDR2 YYNGEE. V was shortened by 0 bases and J by 0 bases, with 19 bases between the two germline ends. The CDR3 sequence is 18 residues long. CDR3 DNA: TGTGCCAGCAGCGTAGGCCCTACCCTGGCGGATAGCTCCTACGAGCAGTACTTC. Protein product: CASSVGPTLADSSYEQYF.

This rearrangement joins TRBV19 to TRBJ1-1; D uncertain. Between the trimmed V and J ends, which lost 0 bases and 5 bases, there was a span of 10 bases. The CDR3 loop spans 14 amino acids. Germline V lookup: CDR1 LNHDA, CDR2 SQIVND (reference sequence). The CDR3 protein is CASSIDEGRTEAFF. The CDR3 bases are TGTGCCAGTAGTATAGATGAGGGAAGGACTGAAGCTTTCTTT.

This rearrangement joins TRBV2 to TRBJ2-1; no reliable D call. From germline, CDR1 is SNHLY and CDR2 FYNNEI. This CDR3 region has 16 residues. The V end lost 3 bases, the J end lost 1 base, and 13 bases lay between the germline ends. CDR3 protein: CASSDGPHPSYNEQFF. CDR3 bases: TGTGCCAGCAGTGATGGCCCACACCCATCCTACAATGAGCAGTTCTTC.

The chain has TRBV7-2 and TRBJ2-5; maybe TRBD2 (5 bases). There are 15 residues in the CDR3. The V end lost 5 bases, the J end lost 1 base, and 14 bases lay between the germline ends. CDR1 is SGHTA and CDR2 is FQGNSA in the germline V gene. The DNA for the CDR3 is TGTGCCAGCAGCCCCCGTGGGAGCGGCCAAGAGACCCAGTACTTC. Translating it yields CASSPRGSGQETQYF.

The chain links TRBV7-8 to TRBJ2-5, with D possibly TRBD2 on 5 matching bases. With 5 bases removed from V and 2 bases from J, the gap between germline ends came to 12 bases. CDR3 size: 14 residues. The germline V gene encodes CDR1 SGHVS and CDR2 FQNEAQ. In DNA form, the CDR3 reads TGTGCCAGCAGCATAGTTTCGGGACAAGAGACCCAGTACTTC. It is translated as CASSIVSGQETQYF.

This clone was recorded many times. CDR3 in DNA: TGCGCCAGCAGCAGCCCTCCGGGACAACCTTACAATGAGCAGTTCTTC. Translating it yields CASSSPPGQPYNEQFF. The chain recombines TRBV5-1 with TRBJ2-1; TRBD1 might be the D (6 bases). The CDR3 consists of 16 residues. Between the trimmed V and J ends, which lost 4 bases and 4 bases, there was a span of 18 bases. Germline V gives CDR1 SGHRS, CDR2 YFSETQ.

The chain recombines TRBV19 with TRBJ1-2, with D hard to call. V was pared by 5 bases and J by 3 bases, with 13 bases between. This CDR3 region has 14 residues. Germline V gives CDR1 LNHDA, CDR2 SQIVND (reference sequence). The CDR3 region has the DNA TGTGCCAGTAGTTCCTTGACACAGTACTATGGCTACACCTTC. Residues: CASSSLTQYYGYTF. Full variable domain (missing parts from reference TRBV19 and TRBJ1-2): DGGITQSPKYLFRKEGQNVTLSCEQNLNHDAMYWYRQDPGQGLRLIYYSQIVNDFQKGDIAEGYSVSREKKESFPLTVTSAQKNPTAFYLCASSSLTQYYGYTFGSGTRLTVV.

The chain joins TRBV7-9 to TRBJ2-5; 7 positions agree with TRBD1. The germline gives CDR1 SEHNR, CDR2 FQNEAQ (reference sequence). The V segment lost 2 bases and the J segment 5 bases; nucleotides outside the gene matches: 5. CDR3 size: 14 residues. CDR3 sequence reads: CASSLSTGVETQYF. DNA of the CDR3: TGTGCCAGCAGCTTAAGTACAGGGGTCGAGACCCAGTACTTC. The full variable domain, completed using reference TRBV7-9 and TRBJ2-5, is DTGVSQNPRHKITKRGQNVTFRCDPISEHNRLYWYRQTLGQGPEFLTYFQNEAQLEKSRLLSDRFSAERPKGSFSTLEIQRTEQGDSAMYLCASSLSTGVETQYFGPGTRLLVL.